The 9 T cell receptor beta chains given below trace back to one sample, sequenced in a study of robustness of blood B and T cell sequencing. cDNA was made with a 5' template-switch oligo adding a universal priming site. A 12-nucleotide random UMI in the template-switch oligo labeled every cDNA molecule. TCRdb re-called the PCR reads with MiXCR, one entry per CDR3 protein. The data show fewer than 2,000 distinct CDR3 sequences, approximately 56% seen once. The template for TCR beta quantification was mRNA, not genomic DNA. Material for sequencing was peripheral blood. The receptors were sampled from a human donor in good health.

V and J are TRBV29-1 and TRBJ2-7; D uncertain. The germline V gene has CDR1 SQVTM and CDR2 ANQGSEA. This CDR3 has 11 amino acids. The germline V and J ends were trimmed by 0 bases and 7 bases, with 7 bases remaining between them. The CDR3 nucleotides read TGCAGCGTTGAAGAGCTGAGGGAGCAGTACTTC. This sequence encodes CSVEELREQYF.

This rearrangement joins TRBV15 to TRBJ2-1, with D unclear. The CDR3 length is 14 residues. The V and J ends lost 1 base and 8 bases respectively, with 12 bases between them. Per germline, CDR1 LNHNV and CDR2 YYDKDF (reference sequence). CDR3 amino acids: CATSRVLGLHEQFF. Here the CDR3 DNA reads TGTGCCACCAGCAGAGTTTTAGGGTTACATGAGCAGTTCTTC.

V is TRBV6-1 and J is TRBJ1-2; TRBD1 matches at 7 bases. The CDR3 has 13 residues. The germline gives CDR1 MNHNS, CDR2 SASEGT. The junction had 9 bases not matched to a gene; V was cut back by 6 bases and J by 8 bases. The CDR3 nucleotides are TGTGCCAGCAGAACGGGAGGGGGCGGAGGCTACACCTTC. Its translation is CASRTGGGGGYTF.

This clonotype is categorized as large. V usage is TRBV3-1 and J usage is TRBJ1-1; possibly TRBD1 for D (5 bases). The CDR3 sequence is 16 residues long. Germline V gene lookup returns CDR1 LGHDT and CDR2 YNNKEL (reference sequence). Trimming removed 2 bases from V and 0 bases from J, with 13 bases in between. Here the CDR3 DNA reads TGTGCCAGCAGCCAAAGGGGTTCGGGCGTGAACACTGAAGCTTTCTTT. It translates to CASSQRGSGVNTEAFF.

This clonotype rates as large. This chain connects TRBV18 to TRBJ1-1, with a tentative D call TRBD1 (5 bases). The CDR3 is 18 residues long. V was pared by 1 base and J by 1 base, with 19 bases between. The germline V gene encodes CDR1 KGHSH and CDR2 LQKENI. CDR3: CASSPQRQFRGPNTEAFF. DNA of the CDR3: TGTGCCAGCTCACCACAGAGACAGTTTAGAGGGCCGAACACTGAAGCTTTCTTT.

V and J are TRBV14 and TRBJ1-6, with 7 bases aligning to TRBD1. Germline CDR1 reads SGHDN; CDR2 reads FVKESK. After removal of 6 bases from V and 9 bases from J, the junction contained 14 bases not matched to a gene. The CDR3 is made up of 16 amino acids. CDR3 nucleotide sequence: TGTGCCAGCAGACAAATAACAACAGGGGCCGGTTCACCCCTCCACTTT. Translated, it gives CASRQITTGAGSPLHF.

In DNA form, the CDR3 reads TGCGCCAGCAGGCTCTCTGCCTCAGCAGTGAACACTGAAGCTTTCTTT. Translation gives CASRLSASAVNTEAFF. V gene TRBV4-1 combines with J gene TRBJ1-1; D is ambiguous. Germline values: CDR1 MGHRA, CDR2 YSYEKL. The CDR3 totals 16 residues. V dropped 6 bases and J dropped 0 bases, with 17 bases sitting between them.

This clonotype is labeled as hyperexpanded. This chain connects TRBV15 to TRBJ1-5; tentatively, D is TRBD1 (6 bases). The V and J ends lost 1 base and 0 bases respectively, with 22 bases between them. This CDR3 is built from 20 residues. Germline values: CDR1 LNHNV, CDR2 YYDKDF (reference sequence). The CDR3 loop reads CATSRAGPLRQESSNQPQHF. The DNA of the CDR3 is TGTGCCACCAGCAGAGCCGGCCCTTTAAGACAGGAAAGTAGCAATCAGCCCCAGCATTTT.

The V and J genes are TRBV9 and TRBJ2-7, with a possible D match to TRBD1 (6 bases). The CDR3 length is 14 residues. CDR1 SGDLS and CDR2 YYNGEE come from the germline V gene. V lost 2 bases and J lost 7, with 16 bases in between. Written as DNA, the CDR3 is TGTGCCAGCAGCGTGTATGGGGACAACCGAGAGCAGTACTTC. Translated, it gives CASSVYGDNREQYF.